This T cell receptor (beta chain) was retrieved from a study of blood T cell repertoires in COVID-19. Study-wide context: The study drew acute and convalescent COVID-19 samples from the United States, Italy and Spain. T cells, B-cell-depleted T cells, or PBMCs supplied cDNA or gDNA.

The V end was cut by 0 bases, the J end by 7 bases, with 10 bases between. Germline lookup yields CDR1 GTSNPN and CDR2 SVGIG (reference sequence). The CDR3 contains 13 residues. Original methodology: Nucleated cell number was recorded as an estimate derived from reference gene primer amplification. Measured with immunoSEQ multiplex PCR; TCRdb has only the in-frame clones, and not every one. V and J calls and clone size are as listed in that table; D and trimming were resolved from the DNA. The sample lists around 270,000 clones, around 89% occurring once. Input material: peripheral blood. This receptor was obtained from a man aged 55 to 69 who had recovered from COVID-19. This chain uses TRBV30 with TRBJ1-3, with D unresolved. CDR3: CAWSVGRGNTIYF. CDR3 sequence (DNA): TGTGCCTGGAGTGTAGGCAGAGGTAACACCATATATTTT.